This T cell receptor (beta chain) was retrieved from a study of T cells in Graves' hyperthyroidism and ophthalmopathy. There are many counts of this clonotype. From RNA transcripts, TCR beta CDR3 regions were amplified. A set of HTBI primers served as the primers for a first-round RT-PCR of the TCR CDR3. TCRdb analysed the multiplex PCR reads with MiXCR anew, one entry per CDR3 protein. The sample records roughly 570,000 distinct CDR3 sequences, roughly 46% being singletons. This TCR derives from an adult woman with Graves' disease, either hyperthyroidism or ophthalmopathy (not recorded which). Sequencing was carried out using peripheral blood or thyroid tissue (not recorded which).

The chain's CDR3 is CSVEDPRGYGYTF. The CDR3 coding sequence is TGCAGCGTTGAAGACCCCAGGGGCTATGGCTACACCTTC. V and J are TRBV29-1 and TRBJ1-2, with TRBD1 as a possible D gene (6 bases). The CDR3 loop spans 13 amino acids. Germline CDR1 SQVTM, CDR2 ANQGSEA. V was pared by 0 bases and J by 4 bases, with 9 bases between.